These 21 T cell receptor beta chains originate from one sample sequenced in a study of beta chain features in type 1 diabetes. Isolated RNA was reverse transcribed in full, so expressed TCRB transcripts were sequenced. TCRdb's table, derived via immunoSEQ multiplex PCR, lists solely in-frame clones and lacks some. The table shows about 220,000 clones, with about a tenth occurring only once. The specimen was central memory CD4+ T cells from blood. The receptor set was obtained from a man in his late teens or twenties in good health.

This clone appeared a few times. The chain has TRBV18 and TRBJ2-2, with 9 bases matching TRBD1. The CDR3 is made up of 16 amino acids. V dropped 4 bases and J dropped 4; count of bases not matched to a gene: 7. Germline CDR1 is KGHSH and CDR2 is LQKENI. Here the CDR3 reads CASSHSGQGPTGELFF. CDR3 nucleotide sequence: TGTGCCAGCTCACACTCCGGACAGGGGCCCACCGGGGAGCTGTTTTTT.

The V and J genes are TRBV9 and TRBJ1-4; TRBD1 is a possible D gene (6 bases). This CDR3 comprises 15 residues. Between the trimmed V and J ends, which lost 2 bases and 6 bases, there was a span of 14 bases. CDR1 and CDR2 (germline): SGDLS, YYNGEE. CDR3 sequence reads: CASSVSPSGDEKLFF. The CDR3 region has the DNA TGTGCCAGCAGCGTCAGTCCGTCAGGGGATGAAAAACTGTTTTTT.

This clone turned up a few times. This rearrangement joins TRBV6-5 to TRBJ2-7, with a possible D match to TRBD2 (5 bases). Trimming took off 7 bases at V and 2 bases at J, with 15 bases between the two ends. CDR3 length: 14 amino acids. In germline, CDR1 is MNHEY, CDR2 SVGAGI. For the CDR3, the DNA is TGTGCCAGCAAAAACGGCGACTATACCTACGAGCAGTACTTC. Amino acids: CASKNGDYTYEQYF.

This clone turned up a few times. V is TRBV5-6 and J is TRBJ2-7; a possible D gene is TRBD1 (6 bases). Trimming pared 1 base from V and 4 bases from J, leaving 6 bases between. From germline, CDR1 is SGHDT and CDR2 YYEEEE. The CDR3 sequence is 12 residues long. CDR3 nucleotide sequence: TGTGCCAGCAGCTTGACAGGGTACGAGCAGTACTTC. It codes for CASSLTGYEQYF.

This clone was seen more than once but under ten times. The chain is built from TRBV5-1 and TRBJ1-4, with D possibly matching TRBD1 (6 bases). The CDR3 consists of 15 residues. V was shortened by 0 bases and J by 0 bases, with 6 bases between the two germline ends. CDR1 is SGHRS and CDR2 is YFSETQ in the germline V gene. The CDR3 region is CASSLGTATNEKLFF. The CDR3 DNA is TGCGCCAGCAGCTTGGGGACAGCAACTAATGAAAAACTGTTTTTT.

The gene calls are TRBV18 and TRBJ2-3; 12 nucleotides agree with TRBD2. The J segment lost 3 bases and the V segment lost 3 bases, leaving 7 bases of the junction unmatched. The germline V gene encodes CDR1 KGHSH and CDR2 LQKENI. The CDR3 runs to 17 residues. The CDR3 bases are TGTGCCAGCTCACCCGCGACTAGCGGGAGTGGTACAGATACGCAGTATTTT. Protein sequence: CASSPATSGSGTDTQYF.

Many counts were recorded for this clone. The chain joins TRBV19 to TRBJ2-3; the match to TRBD2 covers 7 bases. The J segment lost 3 bases and the V segment lost 6 bases, leaving 3 bases of the junction unmatched. The CDR3 spans 13 residues. Germline V gene lookup returns CDR1 LNHDA and CDR2 SQIVND (reference sequence). The CDR3 DNA sequence: TGTGCCAGTAGCCCTAGCGGTACAGATACGCAGTATTTT. Translated: CASSPSGTDTQYF.

The V gene is TRBV25-1, the J gene TRBJ2-6; D possibly corresponds to TRBD2 (6 bases). CDR1 and CDR2 (germline): MGHDK, SYGVNS. Trimming pared 4 bases from V and 0 bases from J, leaving 13 bases between. CDR3 length: 17 amino acids. CDR3 sequence (DNA): TGTGCCAGCAGTGCACCCCGGGGGTCCTCTGGGGCCAACGTCCTGACTTTC. It translates to CASSAPRGSSGANVLTF.

This chain connects TRBV7-9 to TRBJ2-1; TRBD2 agrees at 11 bases. The CDR3 runs to 14 residues. Germline V gene sequence: CDR1 SEHNR, CDR2 FQNEAQ (reference sequence). J was trimmed by 10 bases and V by 2 bases; bases with no gene match: 4. The CDR3 DNA follows: TGTGCCAGCAGCTTAAGTCTAGCGGGAGGCGAGCAGTTCTTC. The encoded protein is CASSLSLAGGEQFF.

In nucleotides, the CDR3 is TGTGCCAGCAGCCCAGCCGGGACTTCCCTCTACGAGCAGTACTTC. It specifies CASSPAGTSLYEQYF. The V and J genes are TRBV7-9 and TRBJ2-7, with a weak D call TRBD2 (6 bases). The CDR3 runs to 15 residues. Germline values: CDR1 SEHNR, CDR2 FQNEAQ (reference sequence). The germline V and J ends were trimmed by 5 bases and 3 bases, with 17 bases remaining between them.

Turning to this clone: This sample also contains other DNA sequences that code for the same CDR3. The chain is built from TRBV29-1 and TRBJ2-3; the D is unclear. V lost 1 base and J 0 bases, leaving 2 bases between the germline ends. The CDR3 has 12 residues. Germline V lookup: CDR1 SQVTM, CDR2 ANQGSEA. As DNA, the CDR3 is TGCAGCGTTGAAGGAAGCACAGATACGCAGTATTTT. Translating gives CSVEGSTDTQYF.

The V gene is TRBV30, the J gene TRBJ2-7; D ambiguous. Germline V gene lookup returns CDR1 GTSNPN and CDR2 SVGIG (reference sequence). The CDR3 totals 12 residues. V was cut by 6 bases and J by 0 bases, with 9 bases left in between. The CDR3 DNA reads TGTGCCTGTGTAGACCACTCCTACGAGCAGTACTTC. Protein sequence: CACVDHSYEQYF.

This clone was observed a handful of times. The rearrangement uses TRBV28 and TRBJ2-1; D ambiguous. The CDR3 contains 14 residues. V lost 7 bases to trimming and J lost 1 base, with 11 bases between them. CDR1 and CDR2 from the germline V gene are MDHEN and SYDVKM. Written as DNA, the CDR3 is TGTGCCAGCATCCCGGTGGGATCCTACAATGAGCAGTTCTTC. Amino acids: CASIPVGSYNEQFF.

This clone was found a few times. The same CDR3 also results from other DNA sequences found in this sample. The CDR3 sequence is CASSLRGADTQYF. The CDR3 DNA reads as TGTGCCAGCAGCCTCCGGGGGGCCGATACGCAGTATTTT. The V call is TRBV7-9, the J call TRBJ2-3; TRBD2 might be the D (7 bases). Trimming took 5 bases from V and 6 from J, leaving 12 bases between them. Germline V lookup: CDR1 SEHNR, CDR2 FQNEAQ (reference sequence). This CDR3 region has 13 residues. Together with reference TRBV7-9 and TRBJ2-3, the CDR3 gives the full variable domain: DTGVSQNPRHKITKRGQNVTFRCDPISEHNRLYWYRQTLGQGPEFLTYFQNEAQLEKSRLLSDRFSAERPKGSFSTLEIQRTEQGDSAMYLCASSLRGADTQYFGPGTRLTVL.

The chain links TRBV7-2 to TRBJ2-3; weak D call: TRBD1 (6 bases). The V and J ends lost 6 bases and 8 bases respectively, with 21 bases between them. CDR3 size: 15 residues. Looked up from germline, CDR1 is SGHTA and CDR2 is FQGNSA. DNA of the CDR3: TGTGCCAGCAGTTTTACCCGGGCCCAAGGGGGTACGCAGTATTTT. Protein sequence: CASSFTRAQGGTQYF.

This clone has a handful of counts. The gene calls are TRBV28 and TRBJ2-3, with a weak D call TRBD1 (5 bases). Germline-derived CDR1 and CDR2 are MDHEN and SYDVKM. Trimming shortened V by 6 bases and J by 14 bases, and 18 bases separated the two germline ends. CDR3 length: 12 amino acids. The CDR3 DNA reads as TGTGCCAGCAGCACCCCCCAGGGCCCTCTGTATTTT. Translating gives CASSTPQGPLYF.

This clone was counted ten times or more. The chain is built from TRBV6-5 and TRBJ1-4; TRBD1 matches at 9 bases. This CDR3 comprises 14 residues. The J segment lost 8 bases and the V segment lost 6 bases, leaving 7 bases of the junction unmatched. Germline V gives CDR1 MNHEY, CDR2 SVGAGI. In DNA form, the CDR3 reads TGTGCCAGCAGAGGACAGGGGATTCGGGAAAAACTGTTTTTT. It codes for CASRGQGIREKLFF.

The gene calls are TRBV19 and TRBJ2-6; 8 positions agree with TRBD1. V was pared by 1 base and J by 2 bases, with 1 base of the junction left unmatched. The germline gives CDR1 LNHDA, CDR2 SQIVND (reference sequence). This CDR3 comprises 16 residues. Here the CDR3 DNA reads TGTGCCAGTAGTATAGTGACAGGGGCTGGGGCCAACGTCCTGACTTTC. Its translation is CASSIVTGAGANVLTF.

Only a few counts were recorded for this clone. The gene calls are TRBV6-5 and TRBJ2-7; 7 bases agree with TRBD1. Germline V CDR1 and CDR2: MNHEY, SVGAGI. After removal of 4 bases from V and 0 bases from J, the junction contained 9 bases not matched to a gene. The CDR3 sequence is 16 residues long. The CDR3, as DNA: TGTGCCAGCAGTTTCCGTGGGACAGCAGTCTCCTACGAGCAGTACTTC. Translating it yields CASSFRGTAVSYEQYF.

V usage is TRBV29-1 and J usage is TRBJ2-3; TRBD2 agrees at 9 bases. Germline assignment: CDR1 SQVTM and CDR2 ANQGSEA. Unmatched junction bases numbered 6, after V lost 3 bases and J lost 2 bases. CDR3 length equals 15 residues. The CDR3 loop is CSVDVLAGITDTQYF. CDR3 coding DNA: TGCAGCGTTGACGTCCTAGCGGGGATCACAGATACGCAGTATTTT.

The V gene is TRBV30, the J gene TRBJ1-5; TRBD1 aligns across 7 bases. This CDR3 spans 13 amino acids. The germline V gene has CDR1 GTSNPN and CDR2 SVGIG (reference sequence). V lost 1 base and J lost 10; bases outside the gene matches: 7. This CDR3 is CAWSEDRTEPQHF. CDR3 DNA sequence: TGTGCCTGGAGTGAGGACAGGACAGAACCCCAGCATTTT.